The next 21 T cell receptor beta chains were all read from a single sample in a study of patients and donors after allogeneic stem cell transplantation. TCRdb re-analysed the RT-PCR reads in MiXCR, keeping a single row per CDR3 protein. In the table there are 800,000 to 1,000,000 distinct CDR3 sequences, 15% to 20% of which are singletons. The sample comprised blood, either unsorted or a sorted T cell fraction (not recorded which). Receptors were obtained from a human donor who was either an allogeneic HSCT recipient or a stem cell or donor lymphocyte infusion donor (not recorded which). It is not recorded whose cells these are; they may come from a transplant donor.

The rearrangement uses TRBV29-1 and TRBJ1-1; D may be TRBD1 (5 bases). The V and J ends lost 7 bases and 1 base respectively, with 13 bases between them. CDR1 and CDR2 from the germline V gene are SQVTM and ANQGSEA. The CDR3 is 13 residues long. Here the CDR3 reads CSGGRDTNTEAFF. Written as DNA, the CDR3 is TGCAGCGGCGGCAGGGATACGAACACTGAAGCTTTCTTT. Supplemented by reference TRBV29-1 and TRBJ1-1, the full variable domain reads SAVISQKPSRDICQRGTSLTIQCQVDSQVTMMFWYRQQPGQSLTLIATANQGSEATYESGFVIDKFPISRPNLTFSTLTVSNMSPEDSSIYLCSGGRDTNTEAFFGQGTRLTVV.

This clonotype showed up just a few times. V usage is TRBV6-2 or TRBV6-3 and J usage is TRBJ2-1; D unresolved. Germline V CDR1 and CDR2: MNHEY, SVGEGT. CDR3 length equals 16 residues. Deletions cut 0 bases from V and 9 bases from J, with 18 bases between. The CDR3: CASSYSNLEKSGEQFF. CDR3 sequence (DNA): TGTGCCAGCAGTTACTCGAACTTAGAGAAATCTGGTGAGCAGTTCTTC.

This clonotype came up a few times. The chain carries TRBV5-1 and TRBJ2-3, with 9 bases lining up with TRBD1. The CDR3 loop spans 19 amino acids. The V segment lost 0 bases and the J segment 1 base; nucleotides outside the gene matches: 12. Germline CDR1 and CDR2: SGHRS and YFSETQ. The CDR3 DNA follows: TGCGCCAGCAGCTTGGACAGGGGGCGGACTAGTTCCCGCACAGATACGCAGTATTTT. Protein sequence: CASSLDRGRTSSRTDTQYF.

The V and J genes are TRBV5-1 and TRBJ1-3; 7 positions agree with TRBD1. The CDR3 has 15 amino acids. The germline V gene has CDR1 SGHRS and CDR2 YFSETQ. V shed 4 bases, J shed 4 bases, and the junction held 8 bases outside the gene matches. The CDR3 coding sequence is TGCGCCAGCAGCCTAGAGACAGGGAACGGAAACACCATATATTTT. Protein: CASSLETGNGNTIYF.

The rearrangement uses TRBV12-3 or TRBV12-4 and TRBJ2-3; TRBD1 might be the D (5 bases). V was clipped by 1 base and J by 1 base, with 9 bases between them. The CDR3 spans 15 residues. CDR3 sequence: CASSLEGLGTDTQYF. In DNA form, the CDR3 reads TGTGCCAGCAGTTTAGAGGGGCTCGGCACAGATACGCAGTATTTT.

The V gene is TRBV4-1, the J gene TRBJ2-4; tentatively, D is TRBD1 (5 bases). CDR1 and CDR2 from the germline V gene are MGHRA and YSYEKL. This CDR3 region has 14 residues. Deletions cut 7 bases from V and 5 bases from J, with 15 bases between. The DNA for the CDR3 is TGCGCCAGCAACCAGCTCGAAGGGGAAAACATTCAGTACTTC. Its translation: CASNQLEGENIQYF.

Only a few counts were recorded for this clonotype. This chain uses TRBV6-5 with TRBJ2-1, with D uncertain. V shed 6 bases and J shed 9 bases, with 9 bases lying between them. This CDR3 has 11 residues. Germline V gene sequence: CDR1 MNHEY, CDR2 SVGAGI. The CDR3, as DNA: TGTGCCAGCAGCCGCAACTTTGAGCAGTTCTTC. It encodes CASSRNFEQFF.

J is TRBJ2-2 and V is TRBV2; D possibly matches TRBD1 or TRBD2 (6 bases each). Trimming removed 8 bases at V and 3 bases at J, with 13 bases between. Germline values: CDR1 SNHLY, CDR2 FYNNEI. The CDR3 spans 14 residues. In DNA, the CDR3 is TGTGCCAGCGGCTGGGGGGCGGACACCGGGGAGCTGTTTTTT. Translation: CASGWGADTGELFF.

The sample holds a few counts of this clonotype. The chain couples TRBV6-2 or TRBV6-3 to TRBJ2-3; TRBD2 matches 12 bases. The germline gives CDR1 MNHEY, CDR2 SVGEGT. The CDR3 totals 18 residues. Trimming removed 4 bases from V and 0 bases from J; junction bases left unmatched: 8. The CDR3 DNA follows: TGTGCCAGCAGTTTACTCTGGACTAGCGGGGCTAGCACAGATACGCAGTATTTT. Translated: CASSLLWTSGASTDTQYF.

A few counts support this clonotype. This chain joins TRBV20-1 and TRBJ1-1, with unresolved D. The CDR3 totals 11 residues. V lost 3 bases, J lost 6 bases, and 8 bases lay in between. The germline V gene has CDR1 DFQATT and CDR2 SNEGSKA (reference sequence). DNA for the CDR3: TGCAGTGCTAGTCTTCAGCCTGAAGCTTTCTTT. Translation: CSASLQPEAFF.

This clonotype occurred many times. In DNA form, the CDR3 reads TGCAGTGCCAGCCCCCGGCAGATTAACTCCTACGAGCAGTACTTC. The encoded protein is CSASPRQINSYEQYF. The genes are TRBV20-1 and TRBJ2-7; D remains ambiguous. Germline CDR1 DFQATT, CDR2 SNEGSKA (reference sequence). With 6 bases removed from V and 0 bases from J, the gap between germline ends came to 18 bases. The CDR3 has 15 amino acids.

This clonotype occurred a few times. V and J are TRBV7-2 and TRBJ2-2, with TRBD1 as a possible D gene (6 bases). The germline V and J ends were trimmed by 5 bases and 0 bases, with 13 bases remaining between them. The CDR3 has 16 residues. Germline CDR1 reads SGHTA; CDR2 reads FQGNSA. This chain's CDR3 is CASSPRDTTNTGELFF. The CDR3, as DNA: TGTGCCAGCAGCCCGAGGGACACCACGAACACCGGGGAGCTGTTTTTT.

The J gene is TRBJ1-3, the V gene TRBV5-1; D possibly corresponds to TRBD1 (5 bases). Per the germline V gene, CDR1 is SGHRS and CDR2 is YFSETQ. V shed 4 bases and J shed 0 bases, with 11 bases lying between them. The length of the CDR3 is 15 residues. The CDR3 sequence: CASSTGPSSGNTIYF. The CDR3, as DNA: TGCGCCAGCAGCACAGGACCGAGCTCTGGAAACACCATATATTTT.

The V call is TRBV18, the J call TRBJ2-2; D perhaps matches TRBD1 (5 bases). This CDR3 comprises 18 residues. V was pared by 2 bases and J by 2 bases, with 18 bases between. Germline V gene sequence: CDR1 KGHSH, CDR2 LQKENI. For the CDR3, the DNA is TGTGCCAGCTCACCAGAAATGATGGGGCGGACCAACACCGGGGAGCTGTTTTTT. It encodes CASSPEMMGRTNTGELFF.

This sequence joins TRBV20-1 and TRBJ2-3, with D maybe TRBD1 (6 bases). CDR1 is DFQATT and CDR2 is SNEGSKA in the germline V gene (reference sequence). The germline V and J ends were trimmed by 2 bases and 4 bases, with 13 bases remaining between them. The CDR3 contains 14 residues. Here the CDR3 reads CSARQGLVSDTQYF. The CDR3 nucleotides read TGCAGTGCTAGACAGGGGCTTGTATCAGATACGCAGTATTTT.

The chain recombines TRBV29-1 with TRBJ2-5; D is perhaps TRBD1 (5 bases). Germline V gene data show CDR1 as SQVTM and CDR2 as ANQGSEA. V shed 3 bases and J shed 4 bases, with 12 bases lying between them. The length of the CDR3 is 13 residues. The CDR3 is CSVEKGFGETQYF. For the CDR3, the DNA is TGCAGCGTTGAGAAGGGGTTTGGAGAGACCCAGTACTTC.

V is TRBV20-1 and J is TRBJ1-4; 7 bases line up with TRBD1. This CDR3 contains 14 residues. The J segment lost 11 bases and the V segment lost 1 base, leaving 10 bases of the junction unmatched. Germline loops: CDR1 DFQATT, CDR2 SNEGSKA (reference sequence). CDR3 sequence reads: CSARAQGRVWKLFF. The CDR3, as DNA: TGCAGTGCTAGAGCACAGGGGCGGGTTTGGAAACTGTTTTTT.

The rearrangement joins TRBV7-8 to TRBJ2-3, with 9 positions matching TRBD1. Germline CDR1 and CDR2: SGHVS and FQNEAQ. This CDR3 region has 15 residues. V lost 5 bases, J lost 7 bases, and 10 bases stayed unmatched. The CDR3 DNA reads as TGTGCCAGCAGCCCCACCGGGACAGGGATACATACGCAGTATTTT. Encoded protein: CASSPTGTGIHTQYF.

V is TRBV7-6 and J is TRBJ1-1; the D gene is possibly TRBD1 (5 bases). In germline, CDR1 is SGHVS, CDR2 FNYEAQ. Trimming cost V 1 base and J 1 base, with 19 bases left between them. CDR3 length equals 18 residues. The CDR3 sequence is CASSLGSLLTQGNTEAFF. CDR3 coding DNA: TGTGCCAGCAGCTTAGGGAGTCTCCTCACCCAGGGGAACACTGAAGCTTTCTTT.

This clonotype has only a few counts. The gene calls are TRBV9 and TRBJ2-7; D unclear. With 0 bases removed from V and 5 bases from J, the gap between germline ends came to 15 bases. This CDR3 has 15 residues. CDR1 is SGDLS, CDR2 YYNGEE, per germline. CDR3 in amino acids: CASSVGRIPGNEQYF. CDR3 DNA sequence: TGTGCCAGCAGCGTAGGGCGTATACCAGGCAACGAGCAGTACTTC. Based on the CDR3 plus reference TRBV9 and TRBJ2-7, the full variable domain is DSGVTQTPKHLITATGQRVTLRCSPRSGDLSVYWYQQSLDQGLQFLIQYYNGEERAKGNILERFSAQQFPDLHSELNLSSLELGDSALYFCASSVGRIPGNEQYFGPGTRLTVT.

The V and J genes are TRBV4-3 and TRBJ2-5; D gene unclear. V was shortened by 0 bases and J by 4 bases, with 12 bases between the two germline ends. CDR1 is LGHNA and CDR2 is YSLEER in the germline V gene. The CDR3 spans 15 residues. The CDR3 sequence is CASSQDVLIGETQYF. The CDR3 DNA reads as TGCGCCAGCAGCCAAGACGTCCTGATCGGAGAGACCCAGTACTTC.